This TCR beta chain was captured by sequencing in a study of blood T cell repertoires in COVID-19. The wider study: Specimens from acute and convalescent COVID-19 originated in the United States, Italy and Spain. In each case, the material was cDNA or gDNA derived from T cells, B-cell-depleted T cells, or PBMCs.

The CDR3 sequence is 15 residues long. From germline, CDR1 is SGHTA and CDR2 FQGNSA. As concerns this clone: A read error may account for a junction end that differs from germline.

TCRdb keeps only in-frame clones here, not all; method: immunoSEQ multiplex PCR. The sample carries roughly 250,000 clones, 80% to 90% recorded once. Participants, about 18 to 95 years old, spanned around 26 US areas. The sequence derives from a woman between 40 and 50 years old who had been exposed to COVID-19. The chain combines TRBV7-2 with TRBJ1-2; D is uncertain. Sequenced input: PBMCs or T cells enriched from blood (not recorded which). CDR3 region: CASRLDGEANYGYTF. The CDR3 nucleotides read TGTGCCAGCAGGTTAGATGGAGAAGCTAACTATGGCTACACCTTC.